This T cell receptor beta chain was documented in a study of Ad26.COV2.S vaccination and SARS-CoV-2 variants. A single count supports this clone. Only in-frame clones appear in the TCRdb table, and some are missing; sequencing was by immunoSEQ multiplex PCR. The sample records 350,000 to 450,000 clones, roughly 91% being singletons. V lost 3 bases to trimming and J lost 1 base, with 10 bases between them. The CDR3 consists of 14 residues. Germline CDR1 is SGHRS and CDR2 is YFSETQ. Stated treatment: around 19 received Ad26.COV2.S at low or high dose, single or two shots; 5 received placebo; per-sample allocation not given. Day 63 after the first injection of vaccine or placebo was the sampling time.

The TCR sequence derives from a person aged 18-60 years who received the Ad26.COV2.S COVID-19 vaccine or a placebo. V usage is TRBV5-1 and J usage is TRBJ1-1; perhaps TRBD1 as D (5 bases). The material sequenced was peripheral blood, taken in a trial of Ad26.COV2.S vaccine versus placebo. CDR3 nucleotides: TGCGCCAGCAGCTCGAACACAGGGAACACTGAAGCTTTCTTT. This sequence encodes CASSSNTGNTEAFF.